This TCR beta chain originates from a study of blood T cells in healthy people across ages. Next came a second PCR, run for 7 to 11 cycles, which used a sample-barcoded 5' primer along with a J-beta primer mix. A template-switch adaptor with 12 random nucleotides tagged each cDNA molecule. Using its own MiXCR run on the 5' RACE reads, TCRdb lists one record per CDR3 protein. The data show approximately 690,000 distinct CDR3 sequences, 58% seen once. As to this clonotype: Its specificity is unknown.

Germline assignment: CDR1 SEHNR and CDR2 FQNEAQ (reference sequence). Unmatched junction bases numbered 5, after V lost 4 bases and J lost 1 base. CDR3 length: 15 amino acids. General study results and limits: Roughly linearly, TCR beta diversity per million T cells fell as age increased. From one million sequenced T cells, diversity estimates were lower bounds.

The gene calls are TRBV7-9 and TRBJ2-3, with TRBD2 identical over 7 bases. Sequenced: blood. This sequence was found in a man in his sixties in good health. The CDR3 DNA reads TGTGCCAGCAGCTCCGGGACTATGCGCACAGATACGCAGTATTTT. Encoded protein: CASSSGTMRTDTQYF.